Listed here is a single T cell receptor (beta chain). No cognate antigen has been identified for it. Per-base quality was not reported, and no clone a single base away is much larger than it. The sample belongs to a study of tumour-infiltrating T cells in Burkitt lymphoma (dated by TCRdb to the early 2020s). Looking at the study overall: Clinical outcome was correlated with TCR repertoire data, and overall and progression-free survival were found to be predicted by productive clonality independently of established prognosticators, including age at diagnosis.

Library construction relied on the immunoSEQ multiplex PCR assay. What TCRdb holds here is the immuneACCESS table cut down to in-frame rearrangements. Part of the clones is not present; checked against another copy, under half of the missing clones reflect an unresolved V gene, and the others are unexplained. Counted in this sample were some 15,000 clones; around four fifths of them appeared once. The ten biggest clones cover approximately 2.1% of the sample. Measured from the cysteine to the phenylalanine, the CDR3 is 11 residues long. Only the CDR3 part of the read is kept: 33 bases, read in frame from the first base. CDR1 and CDR2, per the germline V gene (reference sequence), are DFQATT and SNEGSKA. Trimming costs V 3 bases and J 5 bases, and their ends lie 6 bases apart.

The sequencing input was tumor tissue. This clonotype originated in a human donor with diffuse large B-cell lymphoma. Here the chain combines TRBV20-1 and TRBJ2-3, with no confidently assigned D gene. At the DNA level, the sequence is TGCAGTGCTAGTAATCAAGATACGCAGTATTTT. Its translation is CSASNQDTQYF.